This entry features one T cell receptor (beta chain) sequence. This CDR3 contains 14 residues. Germline V lookup: CDR1 MDHEN, CDR2 SYDVKM. The ends were cut back, 9 bases at V and 2 bases at J, with 15 bases in the middle. The source of the sample is a study of identifying expanded T cells in peripheral blood. Collection occurred without any documented infections or immune events in donors. The method was immunoSEQ multiplex PCR; TCRdb's version includes in-frame clones alone and lacks a portion of them. The table records about 110,000 clones, about nine tenths of them present only once. This receptor was taken from a person between 18 and 69 years old in good health. This chain joins TRBV28 and TRBJ2-3; D perhaps matches TRBD2 (6 bases). Sample: blood. The CDR3 sequence: CASRSGPPTDTQYF. CDR3 sequence (DNA): TGTGCCAGTCGGAGCGGGCCCCCCACAGATACGCAGTATTTT.